The present T cell receptor (beta chain) was sequenced within a study of T cell responses to AZD1222 COVID-19 vaccine. Germline CDR1 is SGHTA and CDR2 is FQGTGA. V lost 2 bases, J lost 6 bases, and 2 bases stayed unmatched. CDR3 length: 14 amino acids. Assay used: immunoSEQ multiplex PCR; TCRdb lists only in-frame clones, some missing. The sample consists of about 76,000 clones, roughly 84% of them appearing once. General study points: After the peak T cell response, and only then, were repertoires sampled. Spike-specific TCR breadth and depth grew following two AZD1222 doses.

With respect to this clone: Its antigen is unknown.

This clonotype was obtained from an adult in good health. This sample comprised peripheral blood, obtained on day 0 of AZD1222 vaccination. V usage is TRBV7-3 and J usage is TRBJ2-1, with TRBD1 matching over 9 bases. In DNA, the CDR3 is TGTGCCAGCAGCTTATCGACAGGGGGCAATGAGCAGTTCTTC. Translating gives CASSLSTGGNEQFF.